This entry concerns a single TCR beta chain. Antigen: not known. This sample stems from a study of blood T cells in healthy people across ages. Next came a second PCR, run for about 7 to 12 cycles, which used a sample-barcoded 5' primer along with a J-beta primer mix. TCRdb re-analysed the 5' RACE reads in MiXCR, keeping a single row per CDR3 protein. The repertoire consists of 650,000 to 1,000,000 distinct CDR3 sequences, with roughly 35% occurring once and the leading ten covering approximately 12%. CDR1 and CDR2 from the germline V gene are MGHRA and YSYEKL. V dropped 3 bases and J dropped 3 bases, with 12 bases sitting between them. The CDR3 length is 14 residues. Study-wide results and limits: The study lacked donor CMV status, which possibly confounded expanded clonotype changes. Naive CD4+ cell counts and diversity both ran higher in long-lived than in aged donors.

The chain couples TRBV4-1 to TRBJ2-7; D might be TRBD1 (6 bases). The sample comprised blood. This receptor was taken from a man between 18 and 29 years old in good health. This CDR3 is CASSHRKGVYEQYF. The CDR3 bases are TGCGCCAGCAGCCATCGTAAGGGGGTCTACGAGCAGTACTTC.